Listed below are T cell receptor beta chains from one sample, sequenced in a study of blood T cell repertoires in COVID-19. Libraries were prepared by immunoSEQ multiplex PCR; TCRdb keeps only in-frame clonotypes and omits some of them. The table lists some 240,000 clones, 80% to 90% of them singletons, with around 7.2% in the top ten. The sequenced sample was peripheral blood. The receptor source for this set is a woman of 80 years or more with COVID-19, enrolled during active disease. Each CDR3 is given with its conserved first and last residue. Fields, in order: V gene, clone size, D gene, J gene, CDR3 protein, CDR3 DNA. A D gene is named only where the DNA matches it firmly. Clone size appears in some rows only: once, few, many, or a class for an expanded clone.

TRBV18	.	TRBD1	TRBJ2-2	CASSPGTANTGELFF	TGTGCCAGCTCACCGGGGACAGCGAACACCGGGGAGCTGTTTTTT
TRBV5-1	.	TRBD2	TRBJ2-1	CASLGTSGSLGWANEQFF	TGCGCCAGCCTAGGGACTAGCGGGAGCCTTGGGTGGGCCAATGAGCAGTTCTTC
TRBV5-5	.	.	TRBJ1-6	CASSLGDRRSPLHF	TGTGCCAGCAGCTTAGGAGACAGAAGATCACCCCTCCACTTT
TRBV19	.	.	TRBJ1-5	CASSMGSGGNQPQHF	TGTGCCAGTAGTATGGGTAGCGGCGGCAATCAGCCCCAGCATTTT
TRBV7-2	.	.	TRBJ1-6	CASSSTVGNSPLHF	TGTGCCAGCAGCTCGACAGTGGGCAATTCACCCCTCCACTTT
TRBV3-1/TRBV3-2	.	TRBD2	TRBJ2-5	CASSQDPDYGREAGTQYF	TGTGCCAGCAGCCAAGATCCCGACTACGGGCGGGAGGCCGGGACCCAGTACTTC
TRBV18	.	.	TRBJ1-4	CASSPYEGEKLFF	TGTGCCAGCTCACCCTACGAGGGTGAAAAACTGTTTTTT
TRBV19	.	TRBD1	TRBJ1-5	CASSITGAYNQPQHF	TGTGCCAGTAGTATAACAGGGGCATACAATCAGCCCCAGCATTTT
TRBV6-2/TRBV6-3	.	.	TRBJ2-1	CASSYRSQAYNEQFF	TGTGCCAGCAGTTATAGATCGCAAGCCTACAATGAGCAGTTCTTC
TRBV29-1	.	.	TRBJ1-1	CSVAKGGNTEAFF	TGCAGCGTTGCCAAGGGAGGGAACACTGAAGCTTTCTTT
TRBV27	.	.	TRBJ1-5	CASSLKLSGQPQHF	TGTGCCAGCAGTTTAAAGCTTTCGGGTCAGCCCCAGCATTTT
TRBV12-3/TRBV12-4	.	.	TRBJ2-5	CASRRGGETQYF	TGTGCCAGTCGAAGGGGGGGGGAGACCCAGTACTTC
TRBV7-2	.	TRBD1	TRBJ2-1	CASSRGTGAYNEQFF	TGTGCCAGCAGCCGCGGGACAGGGGCCTACAATGAGCAGTTCTTC
TRBV30	.	.	TRBJ2-5	CAWSVRRGETQYF	TGTGCCTGGAGTGTACGCAGGGGAGAGACCCAGTACTTC
TRBV18	.	.	TRBJ1-3	CASSTDRRWGNTIYF	TGTGCCAGCTCAACCGACAGACGTTGGGGAAACACCATATATTTT
TRBV9	.	TRBD1	TRBJ1-6	CASSATGANSPLHF	TGTGCCAGCAGTGCAACAGGGGCTAATTCACCCCTCCACTTT
TRBV6-5	.	.	TRBJ2-2	CASRTDRYTGELFF	TGTGCCAGCAGAACTGACAGATACACCGGGGAGCTGTTTTTT
TRBV7-3	once	.	TRBJ2-2	CASRLRSGSNGELFF	TGTGCCAGCAGATTACGATCGGGATCAAACGGGGAGCTGTTTTTT
TRBV6-5	.	.	TRBJ1-1	CASSHMWANTEAFF	TGTGCCAGCAGCCATATGTGGGCGAACACTGAAGCTTTCTTT
TRBV5-4	.	.	TRBJ1-2	CASRQDTESYGYTF	TGTGCCAGCAGGCAGGACACGGAGAGCTATGGCTACACCTTC
TRBV19	.	TRBD2	TRBJ2-2	CASKREGTGELFF	TGTGCCAGTAAGCGGGAGGGCACCGGGGAGCTGTTTTTT
TRBV24-1	.	.	TRBJ2-2	CATSPNTGELFF	TGTGCCACCAGTCCTAACACCGGGGAGCTGTTTTTT
TRBV19	.	.	TRBJ1-2	CASSLTRQDGLRYYGYTF	TGTGCCAGTAGCCTAACACGACAGGATGGGCTGAGATACTATGGCTACACCTTC
TRBV7-9	few	TRBD1	TRBJ2-7	CASSFWGTGASYEQYF	TGTGCCAGCAGCTTTTGGGGGACAGGGGCAAGCTACGAGCAGTACTTC
TRBV6-2/TRBV6-3	.	.	TRBJ2-3	CASSLQGSDTQYF	TGTGCCAGCAGCCTACAGGGCTCGGATACGCAGTATTTT
TRBV6-5	.	.	TRBJ2-6	CASRNRGSGANVLTF	TGTGCCAGCAGGAATAGGGGCTCTGGGGCCAACGTCCTGACTTTC
TRBV3-1/TRBV3-2	once	.	TRBJ1-1	CASSTSGGPLRAFF	TGTGCCAGCAGCACCTCAGGCGGGCCACTACGGGCTTTCTTT
TRBV24-1	.	.	TRBJ1-5	CAPGVPRSYSNQPQHF	TGTGCCCCCGGGGTCCCCCGTAGTTATAGCAATCAGCCCCAGCATTTT
TRBV7-9	.	.	TRBJ2-7	CASSSGGTSYEQYF	TGTGCCAGCAGCTCCGGGGGTACTAGCTACGAGCAGTACTTC
TRBV19	.	.	TRBJ1-1	CASSNYRDSEAFF	TGTGCCAGTAGTAACTACCGGGACTCTGAAGCTTTCTTT
TRBV30	.	.	TRBJ2-7	CALRGITDEQYF	TGTGCCTTAAGGGGGATCACCGACGAGCAGTACTTC
TRBV10-3	few	TRBD1	TRBJ1-3	CAISAGQGVSGNTIYF	TGTGCCATCAGCGCGGGACAGGGGGTTTCGGGAAACACCATATATTTT
TRBV25-1	.	TRBD1	TRBJ2-7	CASSDPRTGGYEQYF	TGTGCCAGCAGTGACCCCCGGACAGGGGGCTACGAGCAGTACTTC
TRBV6-5	.	.	TRBJ1-4	CASSLVFNEKLFF	TGTGCCAGCAGTCTCGTCTTCAATGAAAAACTGTTTTTT
TRBV6-5	.	.	TRBJ1-2	CASSPQGKKDYGYTF	TGTGCCAGCAGTCCCCAGGGGAAAAAAGACTATGGCTACACCTTC
TRBV5-1	.	TRBD2	TRBJ2-5	CASKASGRETQYF	TGCGCCAGCAAGGCTAGCGGGAGGGAGACCCAGTACTTC
TRBV2	.	.	TRBJ2-2	CASSDRGSTGELFF	TGTGCCAGCAGTGACAGGGGTAGCACCGGGGAGCTGTTTTTT
TRBV12-3/TRBV12-4	.	.	TRBJ1-1	CAAASYTEAFF	TGTGCCGCGGCCAGTTACACTGAAGCTTTCTTT
TRBV9	.	.	TRBJ1-1	CASRGQGSANTEAFF	TGTGCCAGCAGAGGCCAAGGCAGCGCGAACACTGAAGCTTTCTTT
TRBV30	.	.	TRBJ1-3	CAWSVAGGNTIYF	TGTGCCTGGAGTGTAGCAGGTGGAAACACCATATATTTT
TRBV7-2	.	TRBD1	TRBJ1-3	CASRTGGSGNTIYF	TGTGCCAGCAGAACAGGGGGCTCTGGAAACACCATATATTTT
TRBV27	.	TRBD1	TRBJ1-4	CASSLFRQGRAEKLFF	TGTGCCAGCAGTTTATTCCGACAGGGCCGGGCAGAAAAACTGTTTTTT
TRBV7-9	.	.	TRBJ1-4	CASSLDIAGTNEKLFF	TGTGCCAGCAGCTTAGATATCGCAGGAACTAATGAAAAACTGTTTTTT
TRBV2	few	.	TRBJ1-1	CASSDFGTGTEAFF	TGTGCCAGCAGTGATTTCGGCACAGGCACTGAAGCTTTCTTT
TRBV28	.	.	TRBJ1-6	CASSTRNSPLHF	TGTGCCAGCAGCACTCGGAATTCACCCCTCCACTTT
TRBV6-5	.	TRBD1	TRBJ2-5	CASSYIGGFQETQYF	TGTGCCAGCAGTTACATAGGGGGCTTCCAAGAGACCCAGTACTTC
TRBV28	few	.	TRBJ2-1	CATLRRVNYNEQFF	TGTGCCACCCTGCGGAGGGTTAACTACAATGAGCAGTTCTTC
TRBV27	.	.	TRBJ2-2	CASSSPSTGINTGELFF	TGTGCCAGCAGTTCCCCGTCAACGGGTATCAACACCGGGGAGCTGTTTTTT
TRBV5-5	once	TRBD2	TRBJ2-1	CVSRLGLAGRSSYNEQFF	TGTGTCAGCAGATTGGGACTAGCGGGGAGGAGCTCCTACAATGAGCAGTTCTTC
TRBV7-9	.	.	TRBJ1-2	CASSWGEDYGYTF	TGTGCCAGCAGCTGGGGAGAGGACTATGGCTACACCTTC